This entry lists 28 T cell receptor beta chains sequenced from one sample in a study of blood T cells in healthy people across ages. Primers used in a second PCR of roughly 6 to 11 cycles were a sample-barcoded 5' primer and a J-beta primer mix. TCRdb itself ran the 5' RACE reads through MiXCR, one entry per CDR3 protein. The sample carries roughly 1.6 million distinct CDR3 sequences, around 36% recorded once. The sequencing sample was made of blood. The receptors come from a woman between 25 and 40 years old in good health.

The chain employs TRBV12-5 and TRBJ2-7, with TRBD1 as a possible D gene (6 bases). This CDR3 region has 11 residues. Trimming pared 10 bases from V and 6 bases from J, leaving 13 bases between. Per the germline V gene, CDR1 is LGHNT and CDR2 is FRNRAP. Here the CDR3 reads CATPGAPEQYF. For the CDR3, the DNA is TGTGCTACCCCAGGGGCCCCCGAGCAGTACTTC. Together with reference TRBV12-5 and TRBJ2-7, the CDR3 gives the full variable domain: DARVTQTPRHKVTEMGQEVTMRCQPILGHNTVFWYRQTMMQGLELLAYFRNRAPLDDSGMPKDRFSAEMPDATLATLKIQPSEPRDSAVYFCATPGAPEQYFGPGTRLTVT.

This sequence joins TRBV5-1 and TRBJ1-2; D may be TRBD1 (5 bases). Trimming removed 4 bases at V and 6 bases at J, with 19 bases between. This CDR3 region has 15 residues. Per germline, CDR1 SGHRS and CDR2 YFSETQ. DNA for the CDR3: TGCGCCAGCAGCACCTCCAGACAGCGCGGGGATGGCTACACCTTC. This codes for CASSTSRQRGDGYTF.

This chain's CDR3 is CASSFVGGGTGELFF. The CDR3 nucleotides read TGTGCCAGCAGTTTCGTTGGCGGGGGCACCGGGGAGCTGTTTTTT. This rearrangement joins TRBV12-3 or TRBV12-4 to TRBJ2-2; 7 positions match TRBD2. Trimming at V came to 3 bases and at J to 4 bases, leaving 5 bases not matched to a gene. This CDR3 contains 15 residues.

The gene calls are TRBV2 and TRBJ2-7; 10 bases line up with TRBD2. Germline trimming cut 5 bases from V and 7 bases from J; bases unmatched to any gene: 8. This CDR3 has 14 residues. Germline CDR1 is SNHLY and CDR2 is FYNNEI. CDR3 protein: CASSPGLASLEQYF. The CDR3 DNA follows: TGTGCCAGCAGTCCGGGACTAGCGTCTTTGGAGCAGTACTTC.

V is TRBV5-5 and J is TRBJ2-1; D unclear. The CDR3 has 11 amino acids. From germline, CDR1 is SGHKS and CDR2 YYEKEE (reference sequence). The germline V and J ends were trimmed by 5 bases and 6 bases, with 6 bases remaining between them. CDR3 region: CASRTLNEQFF. In DNA, the CDR3 is TGTGCCAGCAGGACCCTCAATGAGCAGTTCTTC. Together with reference TRBV5-5 and TRBJ2-1, the CDR3 gives the full variable domain: DAGVTQSPTHLIKTRGQQVTLRCSPISGHKSVSWYQQVLGQGPQFIFQYYEKEERGRGNFPDRFSARQFPNYSSELNVNALLLGDSALYLCASRTLNEQFFGPGTRLTVL.

This clonotype was detected only a few times. This chain joins TRBV20-1 and TRBJ1-1; 7 bases map to TRBD1. Trimming removed 6 bases from V and 3 bases from J; junction bases left unmatched: 7. This CDR3 is built from 13 residues. Germline V gene sequence: CDR1 DFQATT, CDR2 SNEGSKA (reference sequence). CDR3 region: CSAIQGDYTEAFF. CDR3 coding DNA: TGCAGTGCCATCCAGGGGGATTACACTGAAGCTTTCTTT.

In its sample, this clonotype was seen a few times. This sequence joins TRBV6-5 and TRBJ2-1; 8 bases align to TRBD2. This CDR3 has 19 amino acids. Germline V gives CDR1 MNHEY, CDR2 SVGAGI. Trimming cost V 4 bases and J 5 bases; bases outside gene matches: 19. CDR3 coding DNA: TGTGCCAGCAGTTCCGGGCCTCGAAGTAGCGGGGCCAACAACAATGAGCAGTTCTTC. It yields the protein CASSSGPRSSGANNNEQFF.

This chain uses TRBV18 with TRBJ2-5, with TRBD1 matching 7 bases. The J segment lost 5 bases and the V segment lost 3 bases, leaving 9 bases of the junction unmatched. This CDR3 has 15 residues. CDR1 is KGHSH and CDR2 is LQKENI in the germline V gene. CDR3 loop: CASSPVQGDKETQYF. CDR3 DNA: TGTGCCAGCTCACCGGTCCAGGGGGATAAGGAGACCCAGTACTTC.

The chain joins TRBV6-5 to TRBJ2-5; TRBD1 or TRBD2 may be the D gene (5 bases each). This CDR3 spans 13 amino acids. V gave up 6 bases and J gave up 12 bases, with 20 bases separating them. Germline lookup yields CDR1 MNHEY and CDR2 SVGAGI. CDR3 loop: CASRDKGEGKEYF. CDR3 DNA sequence: TGTGCCAGCAGGGATAAGGGAGAGGGGAAGGAGTACTTC.

The gene calls are TRBV5-5 and TRBJ2-2; tentative D call: TRBD2 (5 bases). Germline CDR1 reads SGHKS; CDR2 reads YYEKEE (reference sequence). V lost 5 bases and J lost 6, with 11 bases in between. This CDR3 contains 13 residues. CDR3 nucleotides: TGTGCCAGCAGGGCGATACTAGCCGGGGAGCTGTTTTTT. This codes for CASRAILAGELFF.

The chain uses TRBV2 and TRBJ2-7; D might be TRBD1 or TRBD2, each matching 5 bases. Germline CDR1 is SNHLY and CDR2 is FYNNEI. This CDR3 is 16 amino acids long. V gave up 10 bases and J gave up 9 bases, with 31 bases separating them. The DNA for the CDR3 is TGTGCCACCTCGGGGACCTACCGCCCAAGGGATTCTGGGCAGTACTTC. It is translated as CATSGTYRPRDSGQYF. Looking up the rest from reference TRBV2 and TRBJ2-7 gives the full variable domain: EPEVTQTPSHQVTQMGQEVILRCVPISNHLYFYWYRQILGQKVEFLVSFYNNEISEKSEIFDDQFSVERPDGSNFTLKIRSTKLEDSAMYFCATSGTYRPRDSGQYFGPGTRLTVT.

CDR3 residues: CASSLGILAGGPGDQETQYF. The CDR3 region has the DNA TGTGCCAGCAGTTTAGGGATCCTAGCGGGGGGGCCGGGGGACCAAGAGACCCAGTACTTC. The J gene is TRBJ2-5, the V gene TRBV12-3 or TRBV12-4; TRBD2 aligns across 12 bases. This CDR3 contains 20 residues. Unmatched junction bases numbered 12, after V lost 1 base and J lost 0 bases.

This clonotype came up many times. V gene TRBV6-6 combines with J gene TRBJ2-7; 7 nucleotides match TRBD1. The germline gives CDR1 MNHNY, CDR2 SVGAGI (reference sequence). CDR3 length: 14 amino acids. The V and J ends lost 5 bases and 3 bases, in that order; junction bases with no gene match: 7. In DNA, the CDR3 is TGTGCCAGCAGTGACAGGGTCGGACGCTACGAGCAGTACTTC. This gives the protein CASSDRVGRYEQYF.

The chain uses TRBV6-5 and TRBJ1-2; the D is unclear. Trimming shortened V by 0 bases and J by 6 bases, and 14 bases separated the two germline ends. CDR3 size: 15 residues. Germline lookup yields CDR1 MNHEY and CDR2 SVGAGI. CDR3 sequence (DNA): TGTGCCAGCAGTTACTCGACTTCCGGCGTGGATGGCTACACCTTC. Translated, it gives CASSYSTSGVDGYTF.

This clonotype has at least ten counts. The V and J genes are TRBV7-2 and TRBJ2-3, with a possible D match to TRBD2 (6 bases). This CDR3 has 14 amino acids. The germline V gene has CDR1 SGHTA and CDR2 FQGNSA. Trimming shortened V by 1 base and J by 3 bases, and 8 bases separated the two germline ends. This CDR3 is CASSLGRATDTQYF. The CDR3 DNA follows: TGTGCCAGCAGCTTAGGGAGGGCTACAGATACGCAGTATTTT.

As regards this clonotype: One end of the junction is discordant with germline, which a read error may explain. This chain uses TRBV19 with TRBJ2-5, with D possibly TRBD2 on 5 matching bases. This CDR3 is built from 14 residues. From germline, CDR1 is LNHDA and CDR2 SQIVND (reference sequence). The CDR3 DNA reads TGTGCCAGTAGTATTGGTAGGGCCGGGGAGACCCAGGACTTC. Protein sequence: CASSIGRAGETQDF.

V gene TRBV20-1 combines with J gene TRBJ2-1, with a possible D match to TRBD2 (6 bases). The length of the CDR3 is 17 residues. Per germline, CDR1 DFQATT and CDR2 SNEGSKA (reference sequence). Trimming removed 3 bases at V and 7 bases at J, with 25 bases between. The CDR3 here is CSASWSSAIQLGNEQFF. The CDR3 bases are TGCAGTGCTAGTTGGTCTAGCGCGATACAGCTGGGGAATGAGCAGTTCTTC.

In this sample, this clonotype turned up many times. The genes are TRBV7-9 and TRBJ2-7; 12 bases align to TRBD1. With 9 bases clipped from V and 6 bases from J, the junction kept 6 bases outside the gene matches. The CDR3 loop spans 13 amino acids. Germline-derived CDR1 and CDR2 are SEHNR and FQNEAQ (reference sequence). The CDR3 is CASSRDRGREQYF. In DNA, the CDR3 is TGTGCCAGTTCCCGGGACAGGGGGCGCGAGCAGTACTTC.

This clonotype was detected a few times. This sequence joins TRBV7-9 and TRBJ1-2, with D tentatively TRBD1 (5 bases). Trimming removed 6 bases at V and 2 bases at J, with 13 bases between. Germline CDR1 reads SEHNR; CDR2 reads FQNEAQ (reference sequence). The CDR3 has 14 residues. CDR3 loop: CASSSPTENYGYTF. The CDR3 nucleotides are TGTGCCAGCAGTTCGCCGACAGAAAACTATGGCTACACCTTC.

This rearrangement joins TRBV5-1 to TRBJ2-7; TRBD2 might be the D (5 bases). The germline V gene encodes CDR1 SGHRS and CDR2 YFSETQ. The CDR3 extends over 13 amino acids. V shed 3 bases and J shed 2 bases, with 9 bases lying between them. CDR3 in DNA: TGCGCCAGCAGCTCTGACGGGGCCTACGAGCAGTACGTC. This encodes CASSSDGAYEQYV.

The chain links TRBV20-1 to TRBJ1-5, with D possibly TRBD1 on 6 matching bases. V gave up 6 bases and J gave up 3 bases, with 21 bases separating them. CDR1 is DFQATT and CDR2 is SNEGSKA in the germline V gene (reference sequence). The CDR3 totals 16 residues. The CDR3 coding sequence is TGCAGTGCCCAATCCCGGGACACCGTTTCCAATCAGCCCCAGCATTTT. Protein: CSAQSRDTVSNQPQHF.

This clonotype appeared a few times. The rearrangement uses TRBV27 and TRBJ2-7; D possibly uses TRBD1 or TRBD2 (5 bases each). This CDR3 comprises 15 residues. V lost 3 bases, J lost 2 bases, and 14 bases lay in between. From germline, CDR1 is MNHEY and CDR2 SMNVEV (reference sequence). The CDR3, as DNA: TGTGCCAGCAGTTTGTACGGGACGGACACCTACGAGCAGTACTTC. The encoded protein is CASSLYGTDTYEQYF.

V and J are TRBV7-6 and TRBJ2-1, with TRBD2 matching 8 bases. The length of the CDR3 is 17 residues. The V gene end was trimmed by 0 bases and the J gene end by 6 bases; junction bases not matched to a gene: 10. Looked up from germline, CDR1 is SGHVS and CDR2 is FNYEAQ. DNA for the CDR3: TGTGCCAGCAGCTTAGCTGGGGTTTGGGCGGGAGGCAATGAGCAGTTCTTC. It translates to CASSLAGVWAGGNEQFF.

This clonotype was detected a few times. The chain joins TRBV5-1 to TRBJ2-3; D is ambiguous. The ends were cut back, 3 bases at V and 4 bases at J, with 12 bases in the middle. CDR1 is SGHRS and CDR2 is YFSETQ in the germline V gene. The CDR3 covers 14 residues. CDR3 nucleotides: TGCGCCAGCAGCTCCAGGCATGGGGCAGATACGCAGTATTTT. Encoded protein: CASSSRHGADTQYF.

This clonotype showed up just a few times. The chain employs TRBV2 and TRBJ1-1, with no clear D. The V gene's germline CDR1 is SNHLY and CDR2 FYNNEI. The CDR3 runs to 10 residues. The CDR3 bases are TGTGCGATTAAATTCCCTGAAGCTTTCTTT. Amino acids: CAIKFPEAFF. The variable domain in full, completed from reference TRBV2 and TRBJ1-1, reads EPEVTQTPSHQVTQMGQEVILRCVPISNHLYFYWYRQILGQKVEFLVSFYNNEISEKSEIFDDQFSVERPDGSNFTLKIRSTKLEDSAMYFCAIKFPEAFFGQGTRLTVV.

The V call is TRBV5-1, the J call TRBJ1-4; the D is unclear. The germline CDR1 and CDR2 sequences are SGHRS and YFSETQ. Between the trimmed V and J ends, which lost 5 bases and 8 bases, there was a span of 7 bases. This CDR3 region has 11 residues. The CDR3 loop reads CASRGSEKLFF. In nucleotides, the CDR3 is TGCGCCAGCAGGGGGAGCGAAAAACTGTTTTTT.

This rearrangement joins TRBV2 to TRBJ2-1, with 7 nucleotides matching TRBD2. The CDR3 is made up of 15 amino acids. V shed 4 bases and J 7 bases; nucleotides not matched to a gene: 10. Germline V gene data show CDR1 as SNHLY and CDR2 as FYNNEI. The CDR3 region has the DNA TGTGCCAGCAGTGTGCGCGGGAGTAGGTTGAATGAGCAGTTCTTC. Protein: CASSVRGSRLNEQFF.

V is TRBV30 and J is TRBJ2-3, with 7 positions matching TRBD2. Germline V lookup: CDR1 GTSNPN, CDR2 SVGIG (reference sequence). Trimming cost V 2 bases and J 0 bases; bases outside gene matches: 5. The CDR3 totals 15 residues. DNA of the CDR3: TGTGCCTGGAGTTCATTGGGGGGGAGCACAGATACGCAGTATTTT. Translation: CAWSSLGGSTDTQYF.